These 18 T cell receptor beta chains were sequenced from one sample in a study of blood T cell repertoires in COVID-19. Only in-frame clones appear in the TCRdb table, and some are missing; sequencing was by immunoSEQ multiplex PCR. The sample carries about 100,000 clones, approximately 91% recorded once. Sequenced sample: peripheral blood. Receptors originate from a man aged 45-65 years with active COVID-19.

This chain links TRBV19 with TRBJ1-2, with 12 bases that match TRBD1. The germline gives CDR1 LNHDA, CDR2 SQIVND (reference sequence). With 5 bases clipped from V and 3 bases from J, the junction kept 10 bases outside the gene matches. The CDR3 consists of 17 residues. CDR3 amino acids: CASSDPGTGGYDYGYTF. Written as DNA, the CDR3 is TGTGCCAGTAGTGATCCCGGGACAGGGGGCTACGACTATGGCTACACCTTC.

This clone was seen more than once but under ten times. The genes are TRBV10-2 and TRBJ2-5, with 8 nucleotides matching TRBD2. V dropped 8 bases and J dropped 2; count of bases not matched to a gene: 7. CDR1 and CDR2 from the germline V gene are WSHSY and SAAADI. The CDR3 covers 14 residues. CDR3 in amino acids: CASGSGGRQETQYF. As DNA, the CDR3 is TGCGCCAGCGGCAGCGGGGGCCGACAAGAGACCCAGTACTTC.

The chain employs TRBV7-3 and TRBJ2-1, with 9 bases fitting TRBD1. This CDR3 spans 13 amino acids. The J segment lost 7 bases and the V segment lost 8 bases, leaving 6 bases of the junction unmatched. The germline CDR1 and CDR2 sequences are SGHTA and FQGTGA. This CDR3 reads CASGQGRGNEQFF. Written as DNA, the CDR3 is TGTGCCAGCGGACAGGGGAGGGGAAATGAGCAGTTCTTC.

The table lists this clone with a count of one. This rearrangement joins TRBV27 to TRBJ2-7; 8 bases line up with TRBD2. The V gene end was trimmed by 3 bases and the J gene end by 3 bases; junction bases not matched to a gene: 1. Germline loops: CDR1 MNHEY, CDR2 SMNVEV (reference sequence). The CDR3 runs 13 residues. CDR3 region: CASSFRGGYEQYF. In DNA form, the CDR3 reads TGTGCCAGCAGTTTTCGGGGGGGCTACGAGCAGTACTTC.

The chain's CDR3 is CASSPRTGGFGTEAFF. As DNA, the CDR3 is TGTGCCAGCAGTCCAAGGACAGGGGGCTTTGGCACTGAAGCTTTCTTT. This chain uses TRBV27 with TRBJ1-1; 11 bases map to TRBD1. The V gene's germline CDR1 is MNHEY and CDR2 SMNVEV (reference sequence). The CDR3 length is 16 residues. V gave up 5 bases and J gave up 4 bases; unmatched junction bases: 9.

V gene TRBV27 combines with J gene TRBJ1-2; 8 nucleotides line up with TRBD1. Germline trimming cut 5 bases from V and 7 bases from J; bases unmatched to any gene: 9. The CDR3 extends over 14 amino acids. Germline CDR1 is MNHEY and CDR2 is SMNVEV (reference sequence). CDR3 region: CASSPPGDRSGYTF. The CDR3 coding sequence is TGTGCCAGCAGTCCTCCAGGGGACAGGAGTGGCTACACCTTC.

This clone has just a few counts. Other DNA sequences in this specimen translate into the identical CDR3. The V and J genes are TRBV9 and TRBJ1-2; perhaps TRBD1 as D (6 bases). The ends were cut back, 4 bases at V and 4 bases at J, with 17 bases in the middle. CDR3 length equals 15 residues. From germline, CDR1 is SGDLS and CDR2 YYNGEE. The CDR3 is CASSPRGGQLYGYTF. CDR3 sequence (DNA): TGTGCCAGCAGCCCGAGGGGGGGACAACTCTATGGCTACACCTTC.

The CDR3 sequence is CASSYDRGMANEKLFF. The CDR3 DNA is TGTGCCAGCAGTTACGATCGCGGGATGGCTAATGAAAAACTGTTTTTT. The rearrangement uses TRBV6-5 and TRBJ1-4; D remains unclear. Germline CDR1 and CDR2: MNHEY and SVGAGI. Deletions cut 2 bases from V and 3 bases from J, with 13 bases between. The CDR3 covers 16 residues.

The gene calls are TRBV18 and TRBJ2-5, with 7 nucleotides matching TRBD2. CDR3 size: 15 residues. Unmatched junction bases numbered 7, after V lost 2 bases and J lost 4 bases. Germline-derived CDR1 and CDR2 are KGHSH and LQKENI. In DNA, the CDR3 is TGTGCCAGCTCACCATTCGGACTAGAACGAGAGACCCAGTACTTC. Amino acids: CASSPFGLERETQYF.

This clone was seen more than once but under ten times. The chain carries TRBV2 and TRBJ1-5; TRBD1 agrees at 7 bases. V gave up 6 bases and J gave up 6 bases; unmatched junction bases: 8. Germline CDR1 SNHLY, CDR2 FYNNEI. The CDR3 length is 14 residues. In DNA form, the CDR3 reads TGTGCCAGCAGAGACAGGGTGGATTTTCAGCCCCAGCATTTT. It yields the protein CASRDRVDFQPQHF.

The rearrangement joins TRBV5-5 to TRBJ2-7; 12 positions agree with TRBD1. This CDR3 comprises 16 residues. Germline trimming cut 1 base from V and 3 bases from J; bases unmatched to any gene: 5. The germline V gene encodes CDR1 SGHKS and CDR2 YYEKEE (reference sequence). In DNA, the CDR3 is TGTGCCAGCAGCTTGTACGGGACAGGGGGCGGCTACGAGCAGTACTTC. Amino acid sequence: CASSLYGTGGGYEQYF.

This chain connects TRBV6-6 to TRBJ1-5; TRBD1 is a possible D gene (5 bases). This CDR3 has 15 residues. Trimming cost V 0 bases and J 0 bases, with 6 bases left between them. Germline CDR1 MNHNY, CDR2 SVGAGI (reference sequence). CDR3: CASSYSGASNQPQHF. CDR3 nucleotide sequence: TGTGCCAGCAGTTACTCTGGGGCTAGCAATCAGCCCCAGCATTTT.

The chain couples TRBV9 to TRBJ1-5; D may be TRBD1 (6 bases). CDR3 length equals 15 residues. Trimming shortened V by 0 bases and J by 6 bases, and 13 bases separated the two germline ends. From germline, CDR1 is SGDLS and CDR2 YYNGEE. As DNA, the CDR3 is TGTGCCAGCAGCGTAGATGGGGGCATGGGTCAGCCCCAGCATTTT. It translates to CASSVDGGMGQPQHF.

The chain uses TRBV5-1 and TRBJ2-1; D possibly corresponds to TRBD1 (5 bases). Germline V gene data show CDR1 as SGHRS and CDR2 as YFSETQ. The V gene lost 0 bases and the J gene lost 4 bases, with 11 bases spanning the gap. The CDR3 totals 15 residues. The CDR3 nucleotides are TGCGCCAGCAGCTTGGGATCAGGGATTTACAATGAGCAGTTCTTC. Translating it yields CASSLGSGIYNEQFF.

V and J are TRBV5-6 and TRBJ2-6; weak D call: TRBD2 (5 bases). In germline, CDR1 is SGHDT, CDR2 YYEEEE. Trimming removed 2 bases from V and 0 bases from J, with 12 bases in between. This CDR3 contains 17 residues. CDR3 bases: TGTGCCAGCAGCTTTTACAGCGGTAGCTCTGGGGCCAACGTCCTGACTTTC. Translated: CASSFYSGSSGANVLTF.

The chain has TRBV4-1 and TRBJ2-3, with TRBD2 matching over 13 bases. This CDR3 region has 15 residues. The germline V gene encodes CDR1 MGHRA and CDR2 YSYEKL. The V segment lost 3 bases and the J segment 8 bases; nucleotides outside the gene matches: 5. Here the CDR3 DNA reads TGCGCCAGCAGCCACCCCGGGACTAGCGGGGTTACGCAGTATTTT. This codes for CASSHPGTSGVTQYF.

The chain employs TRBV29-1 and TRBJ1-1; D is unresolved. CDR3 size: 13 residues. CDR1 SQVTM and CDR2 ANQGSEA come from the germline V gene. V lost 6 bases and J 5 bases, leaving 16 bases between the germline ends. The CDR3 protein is CSVPGGTATEAFF. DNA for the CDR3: TGCAGCGTCCCGGGAGGAACGGCGACTGAAGCTTTCTTT.

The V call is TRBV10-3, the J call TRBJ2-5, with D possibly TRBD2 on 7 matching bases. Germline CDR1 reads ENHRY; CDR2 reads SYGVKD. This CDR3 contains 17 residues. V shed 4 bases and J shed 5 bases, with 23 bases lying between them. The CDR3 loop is CAISAGGRGDVAETQYF. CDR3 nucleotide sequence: TGTGCCATCAGTGCGGGGGGCAGAGGGGACGTGGCGGAGACCCAGTACTTC.